This T cell receptor beta chain was sequenced for a study of CD8+ T cells in alopecia areata. Looking at the study overall: After 6 to 18 months of tofacitinib, follow-up continued 6 months off drug.

CDR3 length: 14 residues. Germline V CDR1 and CDR2: GTSNPN, SVGIG (reference sequence). Between the trimmed V and J ends, which lost 2 bases and 0 bases, there was a span of 10 bases. Reverse transcribed after extraction, RNA yielded cDNA as the sequencing template. The protocol was immunoSEQ multiplex PCR, while the TCRdb copy is restricted to in-frame clones and leaves out a portion. The sample holds some 110,000 clones, about 61% seen once. Treatment meaning: oral pan-JAK inhibitor, 5-10 mg twice daily. The sequence derives from a human donor with alopecia areata. The sequencing here drew on CD8+ T cells sorted from blood, taken at week 4, from a patient treated with tofacitinib. The genes are TRBV30 and TRBJ2-5, with D maybe TRBD2 (6 bases). CDR3 sequence: CAWSIGDYQETQYF. The CDR3, as DNA: TGTGCCTGGAGTATAGGGGACTACCAAGAGACCCAGTACTTC.